Each of the 8 T cell receptor beta chains below was sequenced from the same sample in a study of blood T cells in healthy people across ages (dated by TCRdb to between 2015 and 2017). Library preparation was by 5' RACE. Sequencer: Illumina HiSeq 2500. A second PCR of 7 to 11 cycles was performed with a sample-barcoded 5' primer and a J-beta primer mix. TCRdb applied fastp at Q25 and MiXCR to the public reads, then kept only in-frame beta chains. Entries that share a CDR3 protein sequence are merged under the most common genes and DNA. The sample contains around 1.5 million distinct CDR3 sequences, roughly 30% of them found a single time. Of the sample, around 11% is held by the ten largest clones. The specimen was blood. These receptors all stem from a woman aged 30 to 39 in good health.

V is TRBV12-3 or TRBV12-4 and J is TRBJ1-5; possible D gene TRBD1, 5 bases. V lost 3 bases and J lost 1, with 10 bases in between. The CDR3 runs 15 residues. This CDR3 is CASSFWGESNQPQHF. CDR3 DNA sequence: TGTGCCAGCAGTTTTTGGGGGGAAAGCAATCAGCCCCAGCATTTT.

The sample holds a few counts of this clonotype. V gene TRBV20-1 combines with J gene TRBJ2-1, with no clear D. The CDR3 is made up of 16 amino acids. CDR1 and CDR2 from the germline V gene are DFQATT and SNEGSKA (reference sequence). Trimming took 3 bases from V and 4 from J, leaving 19 bases between them. The CDR3 sequence is CSASRQERPVYNEQFF. The CDR3 DNA sequence: TGCAGTGCTAGTAGGCAAGAGCGCCCAGTGTACAATGAGCAGTTCTTC.

CDR3 region: CASSQESFETQYF. CDR3 in DNA: TGTGCCAGCAGCCAAGAATCCTTCGAGACCCAGTACTTC. The V gene is TRBV3-1, the J gene TRBJ2-5; D is unresolved. This CDR3 has 13 amino acids. The V end was cut by 0 bases, the J end by 5 bases, with 7 bases between. Germline V gives CDR1 LGHDT, CDR2 YNNKEL (reference sequence).

This clonotype was seen a handful of times. This chain joins TRBV7-2 and TRBJ2-4; 8 nucleotides align to TRBD2. The CDR3 runs 16 residues. The trim removed 5 bases at V and 6 bases at J, leaving 12 bases unmatched. The V gene's germline CDR1 is SGHTA and CDR2 FQGNSA. CDR3 protein: CASSPGGALEPNIQYF. The CDR3 DNA follows: TGTGCCAGCAGCCCCGGGGGGGCTCTGGAACCAAACATTCAGTACTTC.

The V call is TRBV7-3, the J call TRBJ2-5, with TRBD2 matching 10 bases. The CDR3 has 15 residues. The germline V gene has CDR1 SGHTA and CDR2 FQGTGA. V shed 5 bases, J shed 5 bases, and the junction held 8 bases outside the gene matches. CDR3 in amino acids: CASSLTSGPRETQYF. The DNA for the CDR3 is TGTGCCAGCAGCCTGACTAGCGGGCCCCGGGAGACCCAGTACTTC.

The sample holds a few counts of this clonotype. The gene calls are TRBV7-6 and TRBJ2-1; 9 bases map to TRBD1. The CDR3 sequence is 13 residues long. From germline, CDR1 is SGHVS and CDR2 FNYEAQ. V lost 5 bases, J lost 9 bases, and 5 bases stayed unmatched. As DNA, the CDR3 is TGTGCCAGCAGCGCGGACAGGGGAAGTGAGCAGTTCTTC. It translates to CASSADRGSEQFF.

As concerns this clonotype: At one boundary the junction diverges from the germline segment, which might be a read error. The chain links TRBV12-3 or TRBV12-4 to TRBJ2-3, with a possible D match to TRBD1 (5 bases). The CDR3 is made up of 14 amino acids. CDR3 coding DNA: TGTGCCAGCAGCCGGACGGTTAGCACAGGTACGCAGTATTTT. Amino acids: CASSRTVSTGTQYF.

Note on this clonotype: This may be a read error, as it is one base from a much larger clone. CDR3 region: CASNPGLANTDTQYF. For the CDR3, the DNA is TGCGCCAGCAACCCGGGACTAGCGAACACAGATACGCAGTATTTT. The rearrangement links TRBV5-1 to TRBJ2-3, with 10 bases fitting TRBD2. V gave up 6 bases and J gave up 2 bases; unmatched junction bases: 6. Germline values: CDR1 SGHRS, CDR2 YFSETQ. The CDR3 totals 15 residues.